What follows is one T cell receptor beta chain and its context. V dropped 1 base and J dropped 1; count of bases not matched to a gene: 4. The CDR3 length is 17 residues. Looked up from germline, CDR1 is SGHNT and CDR2 is YENEEA. The sample is drawn from a study of blood T cell repertoires in COVID-19. Study summary: The United States, Italy and Spain provided the acute and convalescent COVID-19 samples. T cells, B-cell-depleted T cells, or PBMCs supplied cDNA or gDNA.

In the original workflow: Reference gene primers were amplified, and this amplification served to estimate nucleated cell counts. Sequenced by immunoSEQ multiplex PCR; TCRdb stores in-frame clones only, minus some. The DNA gave D and trimming, while V, J and clone size come from that table. Seen here are tens of thousands of clones, roughly 80% observed once, and the top ten hold 18%. The J gene is TRBJ2-2, the V gene TRBV11-3; TRBD1 matches at 9 bases. The sequence came from a woman aged 60-75 years with acute or convalescent COVID-19. Material for sequencing was peripheral blood. The DNA for the CDR3 is TGTGCCAGCAGCTTAGGGCTGGGACAGGGGAACACCGGGGAGCTGTTTTTT. Translated, it gives CASSLGLGQGNTGELFF.